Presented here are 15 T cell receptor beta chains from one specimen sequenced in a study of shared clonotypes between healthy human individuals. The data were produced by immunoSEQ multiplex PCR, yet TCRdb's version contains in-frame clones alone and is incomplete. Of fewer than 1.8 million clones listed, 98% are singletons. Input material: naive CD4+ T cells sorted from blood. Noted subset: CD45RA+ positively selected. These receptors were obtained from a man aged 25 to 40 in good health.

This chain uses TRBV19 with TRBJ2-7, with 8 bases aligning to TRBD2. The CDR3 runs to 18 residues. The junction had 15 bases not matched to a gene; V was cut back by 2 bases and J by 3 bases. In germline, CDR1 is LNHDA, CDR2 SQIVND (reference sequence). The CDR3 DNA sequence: TGTGCCAGTAGTATATTTGGGGGGCCGACGACTAGCGTCTACGAGCAGTACTTC. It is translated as CASSIFGGPTTSVYEQYF.

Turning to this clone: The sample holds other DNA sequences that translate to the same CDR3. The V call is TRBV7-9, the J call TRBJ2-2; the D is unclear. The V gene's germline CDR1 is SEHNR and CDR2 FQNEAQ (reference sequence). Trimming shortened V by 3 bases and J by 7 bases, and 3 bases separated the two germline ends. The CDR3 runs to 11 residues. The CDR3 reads CASSLSGELFF. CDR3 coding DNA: TGTGCCAGCAGCTTGAGCGGGGAGCTGTTTTTT.

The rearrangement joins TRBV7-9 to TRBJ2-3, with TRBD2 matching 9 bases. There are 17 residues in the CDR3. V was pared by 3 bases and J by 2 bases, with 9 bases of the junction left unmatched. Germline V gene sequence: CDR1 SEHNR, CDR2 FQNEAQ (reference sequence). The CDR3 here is CASSFFWLAGTTDTQYF. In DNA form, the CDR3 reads TGTGCCAGCAGCTTTTTTTGGCTAGCGGGGACCACAGATACGCAGTATTTT. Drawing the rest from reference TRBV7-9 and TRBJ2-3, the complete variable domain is DTGVSQNPRHKITKRGQNVTFRCDPISEHNRLYWYRQTLGQGPEFLTYFQNEAQLEKSRLLSDRFSAERPKGSFSTLEIQRTEQGDSAMYLCASSFFWLAGTTDTQYFGPGTRLTVL.

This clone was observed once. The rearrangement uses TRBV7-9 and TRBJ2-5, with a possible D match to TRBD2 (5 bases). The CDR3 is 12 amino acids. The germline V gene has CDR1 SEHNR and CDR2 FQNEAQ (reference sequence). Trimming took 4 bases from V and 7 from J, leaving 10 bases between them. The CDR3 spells CASSSNRGTQYF. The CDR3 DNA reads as TGTGCCAGCAGCTCAAACCGGGGGACCCAGTACTTC.

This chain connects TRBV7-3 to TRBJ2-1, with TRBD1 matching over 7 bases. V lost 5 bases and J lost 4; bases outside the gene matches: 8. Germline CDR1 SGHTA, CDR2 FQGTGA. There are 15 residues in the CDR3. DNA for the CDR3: TGTGCCAGCAGCCCCACCGGGACAGATTACAATGAGCAGTTCTTC. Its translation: CASSPTGTDYNEQFF.

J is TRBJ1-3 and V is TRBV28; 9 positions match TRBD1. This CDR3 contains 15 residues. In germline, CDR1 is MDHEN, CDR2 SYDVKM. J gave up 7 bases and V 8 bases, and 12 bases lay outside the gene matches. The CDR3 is CASGYRDRVLNTIYF. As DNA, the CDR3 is TGTGCCAGCGGCTACCGGGACAGGGTTCTTAACACCATATATTTT.

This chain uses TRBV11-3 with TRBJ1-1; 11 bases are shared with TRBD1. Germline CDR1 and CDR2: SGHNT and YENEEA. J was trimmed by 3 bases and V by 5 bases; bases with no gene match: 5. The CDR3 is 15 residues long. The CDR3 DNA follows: TGTGCCAGCAGCAACGGACAGGGGGCCTACACTGAAGCTTTCTTT. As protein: CASSNGQGAYTEAFF. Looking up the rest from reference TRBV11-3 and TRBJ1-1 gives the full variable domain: EAGVVQSPRYKIIEKKQPVAFWCNPISGHNTLYWYLQNLGQGPELLIRYENEEAVDDSQLPKDRFSAERLKGVDSTLKIQPAELGDSAVYLCASSNGQGAYTEAFFGQGTRLTVV.

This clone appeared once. The CDR3 sequence: CASSPEIRISSYEQYF. The CDR3 DNA sequence: TGCGCCAGCAGCCCCGAAATTCGTATTAGCTCCTACGAGCAGTACTTC. The chain carries TRBV5-1 and TRBJ2-7; D unresolved. Trimming took 4 bases from V and 0 from J, leaving 17 bases between them. This CDR3 comprises 16 residues. The germline V gene encodes CDR1 SGHRS and CDR2 YFSETQ. Based on the CDR3 plus reference TRBV5-1 and TRBJ2-7, the full variable domain is KAGVTQTPRYLIKTRGQQVTLSCSPISGHRSVSWYQQTPGQGLQFLFEYFSETQRNKGNFPGRFSGRQFSNSRSEMNVSTLELGDSALYLCASSPEIRISSYEQYFGPGTRLTVT.

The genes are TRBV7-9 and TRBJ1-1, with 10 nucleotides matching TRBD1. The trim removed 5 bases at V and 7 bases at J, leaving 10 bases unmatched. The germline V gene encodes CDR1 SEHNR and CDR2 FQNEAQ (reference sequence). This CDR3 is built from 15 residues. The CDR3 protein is CASSNTGTGADEAFF. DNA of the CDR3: TGTGCCAGCAGCAACACCGGGACAGGGGCCGATGAAGCTTTCTTT.

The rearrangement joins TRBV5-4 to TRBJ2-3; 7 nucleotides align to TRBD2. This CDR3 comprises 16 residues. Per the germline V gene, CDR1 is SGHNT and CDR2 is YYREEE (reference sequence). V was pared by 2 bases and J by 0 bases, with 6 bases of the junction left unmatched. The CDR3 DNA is TGTGCCAGCAGCTTAGGACGGGGACTAAGCACAGATACGCAGTATTTT. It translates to CASSLGRGLSTDTQYF.

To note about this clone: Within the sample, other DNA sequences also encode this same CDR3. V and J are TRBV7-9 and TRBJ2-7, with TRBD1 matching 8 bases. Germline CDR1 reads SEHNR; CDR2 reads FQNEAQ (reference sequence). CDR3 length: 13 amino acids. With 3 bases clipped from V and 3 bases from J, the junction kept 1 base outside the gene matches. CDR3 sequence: CASSFGQGYEQYF. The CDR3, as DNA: TGTGCCAGCAGCTTTGGACAGGGCTACGAGCAGTACTTC.

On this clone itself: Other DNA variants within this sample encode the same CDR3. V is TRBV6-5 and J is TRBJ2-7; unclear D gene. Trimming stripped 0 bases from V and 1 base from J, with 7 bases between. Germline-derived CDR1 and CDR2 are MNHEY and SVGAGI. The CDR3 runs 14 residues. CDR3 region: CASSYSKGSYEQYF. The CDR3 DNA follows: TGTGCCAGCAGTTACTCAAAAGGTTCCTACGAGCAGTACTTC.

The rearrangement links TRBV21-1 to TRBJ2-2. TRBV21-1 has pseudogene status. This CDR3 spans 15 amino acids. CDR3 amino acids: CATQTSPENTGELFF. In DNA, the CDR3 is TGTGCCACCCAAACCAGCCCTGAAAACACCGGGGAGCTGTTTTTT.

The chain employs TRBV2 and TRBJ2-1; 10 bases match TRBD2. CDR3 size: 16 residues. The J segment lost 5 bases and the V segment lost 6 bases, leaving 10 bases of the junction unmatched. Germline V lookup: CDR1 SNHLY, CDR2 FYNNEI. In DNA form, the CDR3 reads TGTGCCAGCAGAGGGACTAGCGATTTTATTGACAATGAGCAGTTCTTC. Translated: CASRGTSDFIDNEQFF.

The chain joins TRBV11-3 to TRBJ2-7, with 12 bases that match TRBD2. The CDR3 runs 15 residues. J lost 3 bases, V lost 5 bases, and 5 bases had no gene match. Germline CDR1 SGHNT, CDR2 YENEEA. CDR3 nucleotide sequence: TGTGCCAGCAGCCCAGGACTAGCGGGAATCTACGAGCAGTACTTC. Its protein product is CASSPGLAGIYEQYF. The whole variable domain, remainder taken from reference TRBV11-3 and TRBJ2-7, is EAGVVQSPRYKIIEKKQPVAFWCNPISGHNTLYWYLQNLGQGPELLIRYENEEAVDDSQLPKDRFSAERLKGVDSTLKIQPAELGDSAVYLCASSPGLAGIYEQYFGPGTRLTVT.